This TCR beta chain was captured by sequencing in a study of shared clonotypes between healthy human individuals. The V gene lost 4 bases and the J gene lost 2 bases, with 17 bases spanning the gap. Germline V CDR1 and CDR2: MNHEY, SVGAGI. The CDR3 spans 16 residues. Terminally differentiated effector memory CD45RA+ cells were excluded by CCR7 positive selection of CD45RO-negative cells. The study drew its donors from healthy HIV-negative adults without recent acute infections or vaccinations. TCRdb's copy holds only in-frame clones and misses some; the assay was immunoSEQ multiplex PCR. The sample consists of just over 2,000,000 clones, over 85% of them appearing once.

The TCR comes from a man between 18 and 29 years old in good health. Sequencing was performed on naive CD8+ T cells sorted from blood. V is TRBV6-5 and J is TRBJ1-2; perhaps TRBD1 as D (5 bases). The CDR3 nucleotides read TGTGCCAGCAGTTCCCTGGGGGAAGGGAAGAACTATGGCTACACCTTC. This translates into CASSSLGEGKNYGYTF.